Below, 28 T cell receptor beta chains from the same sample are listed, as sequenced in a study of shared clonotypes between healthy human individuals (dated by TCRdb to the early 2020s). Preparation of the library involved the immunoSEQ multiplex PCR assay. The immuneACCESS repertoire file appears here via TCRdb, limited to in-frame rearrangements. These files lack a portion of the clones; in checked studies, under half of the deficit traces to unresolved V genes, and the cause of the others is not known. This sample has more than 450,000 clones in its table, and 60% to 85% of those were observed once. Jointly, the top ten make up approximately 13% of the sample. Sequencing was performed on PBMCs. These receptors originate from a woman aged 40 to 50 in good health. Some clones in this sample may be carry-over from other donors' samples.

About this clone: Other DNA variants within this sample encode the same CDR3. The chain has TRBV19 and TRBJ1-1; no definite D call. The CDR3 consists of 13 residues. CDR1 is LNHDA, CDR2 SQIVND, per germline (reference sequence). V lost 2 bases, J lost 2 bases, and 6 bases lay in between. The CDR3 is CASSISRNTEAFF. The CDR3 nucleotides are TGTGCCAGTAGTATAAGCAGAAACACTGAAGCTTTCTTT.

J is TRBJ2-1 and V is TRBV6-1; 12 nucleotides match TRBD2. J lost 10 bases, V lost 8 bases, and 12 bases had no gene match. CDR1 is MNHNS and CDR2 is SASEGT in the germline V gene. The CDR3 contains 15 residues. Written as DNA, the CDR3 is TGTGCCAGCGGAACGACTAGCGGGAGTGTTGAGGAGCAGTTCTTC. Its translation is CASGTTSGSVEEQFF.

The V gene is TRBV5-1, the J gene TRBJ1-1; D is ambiguous. The germline CDR1 and CDR2 sequences are SGHRS and YFSETQ. Trimming cost V 4 bases and J 2 bases, with 15 bases left between them. There are 15 residues in the CDR3. CDR3 DNA sequence: TGCGCCAGCAGCCTATGGTTTACCGAAAACACTGAAGCTTTCTTT. As protein: CASSLWFTENTEAFF.

In this sample, this clone turned up a few times. CDR3 residues: CASSPRGLAGSETQYF. CDR3 nucleotide sequence: TGTGCCAGTAGCCCCCGAGGACTAGCGGGCTCAGAGACCCAGTACTTC. The chain combines TRBV19 with TRBJ2-5; 11 nucleotides align to TRBD2. The CDR3 covers 16 residues. Germline trimming cut 6 bases from V and 4 bases from J; bases unmatched to any gene: 10. CDR1 and CDR2 (germline): LNHDA, SQIVND (reference sequence). Using reference TRBV19 and TRBJ2-5 for the parts outside the CDR3, the full variable domain is DGGITQSPKYLFRKEGQNVTLSCEQNLNHDAMYWYRQDPGQGLRLIYYSQIVNDFQKGDIAEGYSVSREKKESFPLTVTSAQKNPTAFYLCASSPRGLAGSETQYFGPGTRLLVL.

This clone has only a few counts. This chain joins TRBV11-2 and TRBJ2-3; possibly TRBD1 or TRBD2 for D (5 bases each). Germline CDR1 SGHAT, CDR2 FQNNGV. With 6 bases removed from V and 5 bases from J, the gap between germline ends came to 18 bases. This CDR3 has 15 amino acids. The CDR3 loop is CASRQAGRKIDTQYF. As DNA, the CDR3 is TGTGCCAGCAGACAGGCGGGCCGGAAGATAGATACGCAGTATTTT.

The chain uses TRBV27 and TRBJ2-7; tentatively, D is TRBD1 (6 bases). Per germline, CDR1 MNHEY and CDR2 SMNVEV (reference sequence). The CDR3 runs to 14 residues. The V gene lost 2 bases and the J gene lost 6 bases, with 14 bases spanning the gap. In DNA form, the CDR3 reads TGTGCCAGCAGTTTAAACAGGGCTGCTCGCGAGCAGTACTTC. Translated, it gives CASSLNRAAREQYF.

The chain links TRBV14 to TRBJ2-1; 8 bases agree with TRBD2. Unmatched junction bases numbered 11, after V lost 2 bases and J lost 8 bases. Germline V gene lookup returns CDR1 SGHDN and CDR2 FVKESK. This CDR3 region has 16 residues. CDR3 amino acids: CASSQLIAGPRHEQFF. The CDR3 coding sequence is TGTGCCAGCAGCCAATTGATAGCGGGGCCTAGGCATGAGCAGTTCTTC.

The V and J genes are TRBV5-1 and TRBJ2-7; D is tentatively TRBD1 or TRBD2 (5 bases each). Germline CDR1 reads SGHRS; CDR2 reads YFSETQ. The CDR3 extends over 16 amino acids. V was pared by 3 bases and J by 2 bases, with 18 bases between. This CDR3 reads CASSYEGQLSPYEQYF. For the CDR3, the DNA is TGCGCCAGCAGCTATGAGGGGCAGCTATCCCCCTACGAGCAGTACTTC.

This clone occurred once. The CDR3 region is CASSLSRGSGANVLTF. The DNA of the CDR3 is TGTGCCAGCAGTTTATCGAGGGGCTCTGGGGCCAACGTCCTGACTTTC. The chain recombines TRBV27 with TRBJ2-6, with D perhaps TRBD1 or TRBD2 (5 bases each). V shed 0 bases and J shed 0 bases, with 6 bases lying between them. Germline assignment: CDR1 MNHEY and CDR2 SMNVEV (reference sequence). The CDR3 sequence is 16 residues long.

This chain links TRBV19 with TRBJ2-3; 14 nucleotides align to TRBD2. Trimming at V came to 6 bases and at J to 6 bases, leaving 5 bases not matched to a gene. CDR1 is LNHDA and CDR2 is SQIVND in the germline V gene (reference sequence). The CDR3 is 15 amino acids. This CDR3 reads CASRSGLAGVDTQYF. In nucleotides, the CDR3 is TGTGCCAGTAGATCGGGACTAGCGGGAGTGGATACGCAGTATTTT.

The chain recombines TRBV5-1 with TRBJ2-7, with D possibly TRBD2 on 5 matching bases. CDR3 size: 14 residues. V lost 2 bases and J 6 bases, leaving 15 bases between the germline ends. Per germline, CDR1 SGHRS and CDR2 YFSETQ. CDR3 residues: CASSFDWERGEQYF. CDR3 DNA sequence: TGCGCCAGCAGCTTTGATTGGGAGCGAGGCGAGCAGTACTTC.

This clone was detected once. The V gene is TRBV9, the J gene TRBJ1-4; no reliable D call. The V and J ends lost 0 bases and 0 bases respectively, with 6 bases between them. The CDR3 has 15 residues. Germline CDR1 SGDLS, CDR2 YYNGEE. CDR3 coding DNA: TGTGCCAGCAGCGTAGGGGCCGCAACTAATGAAAAACTGTTTTTT. It translates to CASSVGAATNEKLFF.

This clone occurred once. The rearrangement joins TRBV18 to TRBJ2-3, with D perhaps being TRBD1 or TRBD2 (5 bases each). Deletions cut 6 bases from V and 4 bases from J, with 14 bases between. This CDR3 has 14 amino acids. Per the germline V gene, CDR1 is KGHSH and CDR2 is LQKENI. CDR3 DNA: TGTGCCAGCTCCTCCGGGACGAATTCAGATACGCAGTATTTT. This codes for CASSSGTNSDTQYF.

The chain employs TRBV10-3 and TRBJ2-1; 7 bases are a match to TRBD2. Germline V CDR1 and CDR2: ENHRY, SYGVKD. There are 14 residues in the CDR3. V lost 0 bases to trimming and J lost 6 bases; unmatched junction nucleotides: 2. The CDR3 nucleotides are TGTGCCATCAGTGAGTCGAGGGAGGGCAATGAGCAGTTCTTC. The encoded protein is CAISESREGNEQFF.

The chain recombines TRBV15 with TRBJ2-1; 8 bases are shared with TRBD2. Germline V gene lookup returns CDR1 LNHNV and CDR2 YYDKDF (reference sequence). The length of the CDR3 is 18 residues. V was pared by 1 base and J by 0 bases, with 8 bases of the junction left unmatched. The CDR3 sequence: CATSRAVAGGTSYNEQFF. The CDR3 DNA reads TGTGCCACCAGCAGAGCTGTGGCGGGAGGTACCTCCTACAATGAGCAGTTCTTC.

V is TRBV27 and J is TRBJ2-7; D may be TRBD2 (6 bases). This CDR3 has 15 residues. The germline gives CDR1 MNHEY, CDR2 SMNVEV (reference sequence). V was clipped by 3 bases and J by 2 bases, with 14 bases between them. The CDR3 bases are TGTGCCAGCAGTTTGCGGGGTCCCGTCCCCTACGAGCAGTACTTC. Protein sequence: CASSLRGPVPYEQYF.

The rearrangement links TRBV7-8 to TRBJ2-3; TRBD2 aligns across 7 bases. V shed 4 bases and J 4 bases; nucleotides not matched to a gene: 5. The CDR3 has 14 amino acids. Per the germline V gene, CDR1 is SGHVS and CDR2 is FQNEAQ. CDR3 bases: TGTGCCAGCAGCTACGGGACTAACTCAGATACGCAGTATTTT. Its translation is CASSYGTNSDTQYF. Using reference TRBV7-8 and TRBJ2-3 for the parts outside the CDR3, the full variable domain is GAGVSQSPRYKVAKRGQDVALRCDPISGHVSLFWYQQALGQGPEFLTYFQNEAQLDKSGLPSDRFFAERPEGSVSTLKIQRTQQEDSAVYLCASSYGTNSDTQYFGPGTRLTVL.

The chain couples TRBV7-8 to TRBJ2-7, with D unclear. This CDR3 has 12 residues. Germline CDR1 and CDR2: SGHVS and FQNEAQ. With 3 bases removed from V and 6 bases from J, the gap between germline ends came to 9 bases. The DNA of the CDR3 is TGTGCCAGCAGCTTCCCGGGCACCGAGCAGTACTTC. Its protein product is CASSFPGTEQYF.

Only a few counts were recorded for this clone. This chain uses TRBV7-2 with TRBJ2-3, with 9 bases matching TRBD2. This CDR3 spans 15 amino acids. Germline CDR1 reads SGHTA; CDR2 reads FQGNSA. The trim removed 5 bases at V and 3 bases at J, leaving 6 bases unmatched. The CDR3 spells CASSPVLAGTDTQYF. The CDR3 DNA sequence: TGTGCCAGCAGCCCGGTCCTAGCGGGAACAGATACGCAGTATTTT. Combining the CDR3 with reference TRBV7-2 and TRBJ2-3 gives the whole variable domain GAGVSQSPSNKVTEKGKDVELRCDPISGHTALYWYRQSLGQGLEFLIYFQGNSAPDKSGLPSDRFSAERTGGSVSTLTIQRTQQEDSAVYLCASSPVLAGTDTQYFGPGTRLTVL.

This clone was recorded a few times. The chain links TRBV2 to TRBJ2-2; unclear D gene. The V gene's germline CDR1 is SNHLY and CDR2 FYNNEI. The CDR3 runs 11 residues. The V gene lost 7 bases and the J gene lost 4 bases, with 4 bases spanning the gap. The CDR3 region has the DNA TGTGCCAGCAAAGGCACCGGGGAGCTGTTTTTT. It yields the protein CASKGTGELFF. Using reference TRBV2 and TRBJ2-2 for the parts outside the CDR3, the full variable domain is EPEVTQTPSHQVTQMGQEVILRCVPISNHLYFYWYRQILGQKVEFLVSFYNNEISEKSEIFDDQFSVERPDGSNFTLKIRSTKLEDSAMYFCASKGTGELFFGEGSRLTVL.

A note on this clone: At one end, the junction sequence differs from germline, possibly due to a read error. The rearrangement links TRBV15 to TRBJ2-7; TRBD2 agrees at 12 bases. The CDR3 totals 13 residues. Germline CDR1 reads LNHNV; CDR2 reads YYDKDF (reference sequence). The CDR3 region is CATSRGLAGATHF. The DNA of the CDR3 is TGTGCCACCAGCAGAGGACTAGCGGGAGCCACCCACTTC.

The V and J genes are TRBV14 and TRBJ2-1; TRBD2 might be the D (5 bases). The V gene lost 1 base and the J gene lost 7 bases, with 5 bases spanning the gap. The CDR3 contains 12 residues. Looked up from germline, CDR1 is SGHDN and CDR2 is FVKESK. The chain's CDR3 is CASSQGRNEQFF. In DNA, the CDR3 is TGTGCCAGCAGCCAAGGGAGGAATGAGCAGTTCTTC.

The chain carries TRBV11-2 and TRBJ2-1, with 9 bases that match TRBD2. The CDR3 is made up of 18 amino acids. Germline CDR1 reads SGHAT; CDR2 reads FQNNGV. The ends lost 5 bases at V and 3 bases at J; junction bases unmatched: 14. Here the CDR3 reads CASSVAGGPTESYNEQFF. CDR3 nucleotide sequence: TGTGCCAGCAGCGTTGCGGGAGGGCCCACAGAAAGCTACAATGAGCAGTTCTTC.

This clone was seen only once. The gene calls are TRBV2 and TRBJ2-7, with D tentatively TRBD1 or TRBD2 (5 bases each). Deletions cut 7 bases from V and 0 bases from J, with 10 bases between. CDR3 length equals 13 residues. Germline loops: CDR1 SNHLY, CDR2 FYNNEI. The CDR3 protein is CASTTGHSYEQYF. DNA of the CDR3: TGTGCCAGCACCACGGGGCACTCCTACGAGCAGTACTTC. The complete variable domain, with remaining parts taken from reference TRBV2 and TRBJ2-7, reads EPEVTQTPSHQVTQMGQEVILRCVPISNHLYFYWYRQILGQKVEFLVSFYNNEISEKSEIFDDQFSVERPDGSNFTLKIRSTKLEDSAMYFCASTTGHSYEQYFGPGTRLTVT.

This clone came up once. The CDR3 DNA reads as TGTGCCATCAGTGAAAACCCAAGGGACTGGTACTTCTCCTACAATGAGCAGTTCTTC. It translates to CAISENPRDWYFSYNEQFF. V is TRBV10-3 and J is TRBJ2-1; maybe TRBD2 (6 bases). Per the germline V gene, CDR1 is ENHRY and CDR2 is SYGVKD. The CDR3 length is 19 residues. Trimming stripped 3 bases from V and 0 bases from J, with 21 bases between.

The chain couples TRBV28 to TRBJ2-4, with 11 bases identical to TRBD2. CDR3 size: 18 residues. Germline lookup yields CDR1 MDHEN and CDR2 SYDVKM. Trimming cost V 3 bases and J 6 bases; bases outside gene matches: 13. In DNA, the CDR3 is TGTGCCAGCAGTTTTTTCGGGATTAGCGGGAGGGCCGGAAACATTCAGTACTTC. It encodes CASSFFGISGRAGNIQYF.

Notes on this clone: Other DNA variants within this sample encode the same CDR3. The gene calls are TRBV11-2 and TRBJ1-1; D might be TRBD1 (5 bases). Trimming removed 4 bases at V and 2 bases at J, with 8 bases between. This CDR3 has 13 residues. CDR1 SGHAT and CDR2 FQNNGV come from the germline V gene. In DNA form, the CDR3 reads TGTGCCAGCAGCTGGGGACGAAACACTGAAGCTTTCTTT. Its translation: CASSWGRNTEAFF.

Concerning this clone itself: The sample contains more than one DNA sequence encoding this CDR3. The chain couples TRBV7-9 to TRBJ1-5; tentative D call: TRBD1 (5 bases). The CDR3 consists of 14 residues. From germline, CDR1 is SEHNR and CDR2 FQNEAQ (reference sequence). Deletions cut 6 bases from V and 5 bases from J, with 14 bases between. The chain's CDR3 is CASSPGTDHQPQHF. CDR3 in DNA: TGTGCCAGCAGTCCCGGGACGGATCATCAGCCCCAGCATTTT.